This T cell receptor (beta chain) was documented in a study of T cells in Graves' hyperthyroidism and ophthalmopathy. It was considered stable Graves' hyperthyroidism when ophthalmopathy did not progress within 18 months. Regions amplified from RNA transcripts were the TCR beta CDR3 regions. Primed by the HTBI set, a first-round RT-PCR was run on the TCR CDR3. TCRdb analysed the multiplex PCR reads with MiXCR anew, one entry per CDR3 protein. This sample carries a few hundred thousand distinct CDR3 sequences, approximately 15% of them seen once, and the ten largest clones take approximately 7%. This clonotype was counted many times. This clonotype was sampled from a woman in her twenties or thirties with Graves' hyperthyroidism. The sequencing sample was made of blood.

The CDR3 loop reads CASSSYDQPQHF. CDR3 bases: TGTGCCAGCAGTTCCTACGACCAGCCCCAGCATTTT. The chain couples TRBV12-3 or TRBV12-4 to TRBJ1-5; D gene unclear. V lost 4 bases and J 7 bases, leaving 8 bases between the germline ends. This CDR3 region has 12 residues.